Following are 9 T cell receptor beta chains from one sample sequenced in a study of PD-1 blockade in classical Hodgkin lymphoma. Assay: immunoSEQ multiplex PCR; the TCRdb copy retains only in-frame clones and omits some. The sample lists about 30,000 clones, about 76% occurring once. Every patient was affected by relapse after autologous stem cell transplantation, while exposure to brentuximab vedotin was not uniform. The sample in question was peripheral blood mononuclear cells (PBMCs), obtained before the second cycle of nivolumab. These receptors were obtained from a human donor with classical Hodgkin lymphoma.

The rearrangement joins TRBV5-8 to TRBJ1-4, with D perhaps matching TRBD1 (5 bases). The CDR3 spans 16 residues. Trimming left V 1 base short and J 0 bases short, with 10 bases between. The V gene's germline CDR1 is SGHTS and CDR2 YDEGEE. CDR3 sequence: CASSLQWGATNEKLFF. CDR3 coding DNA: TGTGCCAGCAGCTTGCAATGGGGGGCAACTAATGAAAAACTGTTTTTT.

Judged by abundance, this clone is medium-sized (0.01 to 0.1%). CDR3 in amino acids: CASSLGGYEQYF. Written as DNA, the CDR3 is TGTGCCAGCAGTTTAGGAGGCTACGAGCAGTACTTC. The V call is TRBV28, the J call TRBJ2-7; tentative D call: TRBD2 (5 bases). Germline CDR1 reads MDHEN; CDR2 reads SYDVKM. This CDR3 region has 12 residues. Trimming removed 2 bases at V and 3 bases at J, with 5 bases between.

DNA for the CDR3: TGTGCCAGCAGCTGGACAGGGGGCAATCAGCCCCAGCATTTT. Translated: CASSWTGGNQPQHF. This sequence joins TRBV7-2 and TRBJ1-5; 9 bases are a match to TRBD1. Germline CDR1 SGHTA, CDR2 FQGNSA. J was trimmed by 2 bases and V by 4 bases; bases with no gene match: 0. This CDR3 is 14 amino acids long.

The rearrangement uses TRBV18 and TRBJ2-2; the D is unclear. The CDR3 totals 13 residues. Deletions cut 6 bases from V and 4 bases from J, with 9 bases between. CDR1 is KGHSH and CDR2 is LQKENI in the germline V gene. The CDR3: CASSPTVTGELFF. As DNA, the CDR3 is TGTGCCAGCTCGCCTACAGTCACCGGGGAGCTGTTTTTT.

This CDR3 reads CASSPIGAGTYEQYF. The CDR3 bases are TGTGCCAGCAGTCCTATCGGGGCGGGTACCTACGAGCAGTACTTC. The rearrangement links TRBV27 to TRBJ2-7; tentatively, D is TRBD1 or TRBD2 (5 bases each). The germline V gene has CDR1 MNHEY and CDR2 SMNVEV (reference sequence). V was shortened by 5 bases and J by 2 bases, with 16 bases between the two germline ends. The CDR3 runs 15 residues.

This chain joins TRBV2 and TRBJ1-1; D call uncertain. Germline V gives CDR1 SNHLY, CDR2 FYNNEI. The CDR3 extends over 15 amino acids. V lost 3 bases and J lost 4, with 15 bases in between. CDR3 nucleotides: TGTGCCAGCAGTGATATGAGCCTATGGGGCACTGAAGCTTTCTTT. Protein: CASSDMSLWGTEAFF. The complete variable domain, with remaining parts taken from reference TRBV2 and TRBJ1-1, reads EPEVTQTPSHQVTQMGQEVILRCVPISNHLYFYWYRQILGQKVEFLVSFYNNEISEKSEIFDDQFSVERPDGSNFTLKIRSTKLEDSAMYFCASSDMSLWGTEAFFGQGTRLTVV.

The V gene is TRBV6-5, the J gene TRBJ2-2; 8 bases match TRBD1. The V gene's germline CDR1 is MNHEY and CDR2 SVGAGI. The CDR3 is 14 amino acids. Trimming took 4 bases from V and 6 from J; bases not matched to a gene: 4. CDR3 protein: CASSLYRGSGELFF. The CDR3 region has the DNA TGTGCCAGCAGTTTGTACAGGGGGTCCGGGGAGCTGTTTTTT.

The chain recombines TRBV4-3 with TRBJ1-2; possible D gene TRBD1, 5 bases. The germline V gene has CDR1 LGHNA and CDR2 YSLEER. Trimming took off 4 bases at V and 5 bases at J, with 14 bases between the two ends. The CDR3 totals 14 residues. The CDR3 is CASSPLGTVYGYTF. Here the CDR3 DNA reads TGCGCCAGCAGCCCCCTGGGGACGGTGTATGGCTACACCTTC.

The chain uses TRBV4-2 and TRBJ1-2, with TRBD1 matching over 7 bases. Trimming took 4 bases from V and 6 from J; bases not matched to a gene: 8. Germline CDR1 LGHNA, CDR2 YNFKEQ. The CDR3 loop spans 14 amino acids. CDR3 region: CASSPVGTADGYTF. In DNA form, the CDR3 reads TGTGCCAGCAGCCCTGTGGGGACAGCGGATGGCTACACCTTC.